A selection of T cell receptor beta chains follows, all from one sample in a study of blood T cell repertoires in COVID-19. Profiling relied on immunoSEQ multiplex PCR, and the TCRdb table lists in-frame clones only, not all of them. This table has 200,000 to 300,000 clones, 83% appearing once. The sequenced sample consisted of peripheral blood. These receptors were taken from a human donor in a cohort sampled during active COVID-19. Each CDR3 is given with its conserved first and last residue. Fields, in order: V gene, J gene, clone size, D gene, CDR3 protein, CDR3 DNA. The D gene is left open where the match is weak. Clone size, where shown, is once, few, many, or a class for clones that have expanded.

>TRBV18|TRBJ1-1|NA|TRBD1
CASSPTTGARTEAFF
TGTGCCAGCTCACCTACGACAGGGGCGAGGACTGAAGCTTTCTTT
>TRBV9|TRBJ1-5|NA|TRBD1
CASSVAPDRVQPQHF
TGTGCCAGCAGCGTAGCACCCGACAGGGTTCAGCCCCAGCATTTT
>TRBV5-1|TRBJ1-3|NA|NA
CASSSTGTGNTIYF
TGCGCCAGCAGCTCCACAGGGACGGGAAACACCATATATTTT
>TRBV27|TRBJ2-3|NA|TRBD2
CASSLYLAGGPRDTQYF
TGTGCCAGCAGTTTGTACCTAGCGGGGGGGCCTAGGGATACGCAGTATTTT
>TRBV4-1|TRBJ2-1|NA|TRBD2
CASSQAGGGGSYNEQFF
TGCGCCAGCAGCCAAGCCGGGGGGGGCGGGTCCTACAATGAGCAGTTCTTC
>TRBV11-3|TRBJ2-1|NA|NA
CASSPQGGYNEQFF
TGTGCCAGCAGCCCTCAGGGCGGTTACAATGAGCAGTTCTTC
>TRBV5-1|TRBJ2-3|NA|TRBD2
CASSLNGGGPPDTQYF
TGCGCCAGCAGCTTGAATGGGGGAGGGCCCCCAGATACGCAGTATTTT
>TRBV5-3|TRBJ1-2|NA|NA
CARSLAGGGLTYGYTF
TGTGCCAGAAGCTTGGCGGGAGGCGGACTAACCTATGGCTACACCTTC
>TRBV7-6|TRBJ2-1|once|NA
CASSFLAATYNEQFF
TGTGCCAGCAGCTTTTTAGCGGCTACCTACAATGAGCAGTTCTTC
>TRBV7-9|TRBJ1-1|NA|NA
CASIKELGNTEAFF
TGTGCCAGCATCAAGGAGCTCGGAAACACTGAAGCTTTCTTT
>TRBV19|TRBJ2-1|NA|TRBD1
CASRTGTGMDNEQFF
TGTGCCAGTAGGACCGGGACAGGGATGGACAATGAGCAGTTCTTC
>TRBV2|TRBJ2-7|NA|NA
CASSGGYSSYEQYF
TGTGCCAGCAGTGGAGGGTACAGTTCCTACGAGCAGTACTTC
>TRBV6-5|TRBJ2-5|NA|TRBD1
CASSLDRGGTQYF
TGTGCCAGCAGTCTGGACAGGGGTGGGACCCAGTACTTC
>TRBV2|TRBJ2-2|NA|NA
CASSGSATTGELFF
TGTGCCAGCAGTGGCAGCGCAACCACCGGGGAGCTGTTTTTT
>TRBV24-1|TRBJ2-5|NA|NA
CATSVSAGLVETQYF
TGTGCCACCAGTGTATCAGCGGGCCTTGTGGAGACCCAGTACTTC
>TRBV25-1|TRBJ1-4|NA|NA
CASSAPRGMDEKLFF
TGTGCCAGCAGTGCACCCAGGGGTATGGATGAAAAACTGTTTTTT
>TRBV4-1|TRBJ2-5|NA|TRBD2
CASSINGGKTQYF
TGCGCCAGCAGCATAAACGGGGGGAAGACCCAGTACTTC
>TRBV10-3|TRBJ1-1|NA|NA
CAISEGPYTEAFF
TGTGCCATCAGTGAGGGGCCTTACACTGAAGCTTTCTTT
>TRBV5-1|TRBJ1-1|NA|NA
CASRAGGNTEAFF
TGCGCCAGCCGGGCGGGGGGCAACACTGAAGCTTTCTTT
>TRBV3-1/TRBV3-2|TRBJ2-7|few|TRBD1
CASSPTDRVHEQYF
TGTGCCAGCAGCCCGACGGACAGGGTCCACGAGCAGTACTTC
>TRBV11-2|TRBJ2-2|NA|TRBD1
CASSRTGGTGELFF
TGTGCCAGCAGTCGAACAGGGGGCACCGGGGAGCTGTTTTTT
>TRBV5-1|TRBJ1-1|NA|NA
CASSLVVEGTEAFF
TGCGCCAGCAGCTTGGTAGTAGAGGGAACTGAAGCTTTCTTT
>TRBV19|TRBJ2-3|NA|TRBD1
CASSGTGVRTDTQYF
TGTGCCAGTAGTGGTACAGGGGTTAGAACAGATACGCAGTATTTT
>TRBV7-9|TRBJ2-5|NA|NA
CASSRTKGGQETQYF
TGTGCCAGCAGCCGCACCAAAGGGGGCCAAGAGACCCAGTACTTC
>TRBV5-8|TRBJ1-6|NA|NA
CASSSPGRTSSYNSPLHF
TGTGCCAGCAGCTCCCCGGGACGGACTAGCTCCTATAATTCACCCCTCCACTTT
>TRBV9|TRBJ2-7|NA|NA
CASSVEPLGAYEQYF
TGTGCCAGCAGCGTAGAGCCCCTTGGTGCTTACGAGCAGTACTTC
>TRBV5-8|TRBJ2-7|NA|NA
CASSLVHISYEQYF
TGTGCCAGCAGCTTGGTTCACATCTCCTACGAGCAGTACTTC
>TRBV5-3|TRBJ2-2|NA|TRBD2
CARSKLATHNTGELFF
TGTGCCAGAAGCAAACTAGCGACACATAACACCGGGGAGCTGTTTTTT
>TRBV5-5|TRBJ2-1|NA|TRBD2
CASSPISGSSYNEQFF
TGTGCCAGCAGCCCTATCAGCGGGAGTTCCTACAATGAGCAGTTCTTC
>TRBV10-1|TRBJ2-1|NA|NA
CASSVILGGIPDEQFF
TGCGCCAGCAGTGTGATTCTCGGCGGGATACCGGATGAGCAGTTCTTC
>TRBV6-5|TRBJ1-1|NA|NA
CASTSGRNTEAFF
TGTGCCAGCACCAGCGGGCGTAACACTGAAGCTTTCTTT
>TRBV7-3|TRBJ2-4|NA|NA
CASSLGAVGPLVKNIQYF
TGTGCCAGCAGCCTTGGGGCAGTCGGACCCTTAGTCAAAAACATTCAGTACTTC
>TRBV28|TRBJ2-7|NA|TRBD1
CASSFQGVRDEQYF
TGTGCCAGCAGTTTTCAGGGGGTCAGAGACGAGCAGTACTTC
>TRBV7-3|TRBJ2-1|NA|TRBD2
CASSSTSGGTINEQFF
TGTGCCAGCAGCTCGACCTCGGGGGGGACCATCAATGAGCAGTTCTTC
>TRBV19|TRBJ1-4|NA|TRBD1
CASSDWTGGAEKLFF
TGTGCCAGTAGTGATTGGACAGGGGGGGCTGAAAAACTGTTTTTT
>TRBV11-2|TRBJ1-3|NA|NA
CASSYRQTGNTIYF
TGTGCCAGCAGCTACAGACAGACTGGAAACACCATATATTTT
>TRBV15|TRBJ1-3|NA|TRBD1
CATGQGGSGNTIYF
TGTGCCACCGGACAGGGTGGCTCTGGAAACACCATATATTTT
>TRBV9|TRBJ1-5|NA|NA
CASSAGAGFQPQHF
TGTGCCAGCAGCGCTGGAGCGGGGTTTCAGCCCCAGCATTTT
>TRBV6-5|TRBJ1-2|NA|NA
CASSYPQRGGSFGYTF
TGTGCCAGCAGTTATCCCCAGCGCGGGGGCAGTTTCGGCTACACCTTC
>TRBV19|TRBJ2-5|NA|NA
CASSPALGQRGQETQYF
TGTGCCAGTAGTCCCGCATTAGGACAGAGAGGGCAAGAGACCCAGTACTTC
>TRBV9|TRBJ1-2|NA|TRBD1
CASSATPGTGYGYTF
TGTGCCAGCAGCGCGACCCCCGGGACAGGGTATGGCTACACCTTC